These 22 T cell receptor beta chains came from one sample sequenced in a study of radiation and T cells in renal cell carcinoma. This table comes from immunoSEQ multiplex PCR, and its TCRdb copy is limited to in-frame clones, with some not included. The sample carries under 25,000 clones, 60% to 80% recorded once. The time point was: baseline pretreatment blood. Indicated treatment: 15 Gy SBRT to primary tumor, nephrectomy 4 weeks later. The sample consisted of blood, taken from a patient whose treatment included radiotherapy and nephrectomy. The receptor set was obtained from a man aged 60 to 75 with renal cell carcinoma.

The gene calls are TRBV4-1 and TRBJ1-4; D uncertain. The CDR3 spans 13 residues. The V end lost 2 bases, the J end lost 5 bases, and 6 bases lay between the germline ends. Germline assignment: CDR1 MGHRA and CDR2 YSYEKL. CDR3 nucleotides: TGCGCCAGCAGCCAATGGCGGAATGAAAAACTGTTTTTT. Translating gives CASSQWRNEKLFF.

CDR3 sequence reads: CASSLEAGGQETQYF. The DNA of the CDR3 is TGTGCCAGCAGCTTGGAGGCGGGTGGACAAGAGACCCAGTACTTC. The chain couples TRBV5-8 to TRBJ2-5; possibly TRBD2 for D (5 bases). V was clipped by 0 bases and J by 2 bases, with 11 bases between them. The germline V gene encodes CDR1 SGHTS and CDR2 YDEGEE. The CDR3 is 15 residues long.

This clone turned up a few times. In the same sample, other DNA sequences code for this CDR3. This chain links TRBV9 with TRBJ2-5; 7 bases line up with TRBD2. This CDR3 is 16 amino acids long. V was clipped by 1 base and J by 5 bases; unmatched bases: 11. Germline CDR1 SGDLS, CDR2 YYNGEE. DNA for the CDR3: TGTGCCAGCAGCGTATTAGCGGGCGAGGGGCGTGAGACCCAGTACTTC. Translated: CASSVLAGEGRETQYF.

The chain employs TRBV7-3 and TRBJ2-2; 7 bases match TRBD1. Germline loops: CDR1 SGHTA, CDR2 FQGTGA. CDR3 size: 15 residues. V shed 1 base and J 6 bases; nucleotides not matched to a gene: 5. The CDR3 coding sequence is TGTGCCAGCAGCTTAAGAGGGGGCGTCGCCGGGGAGCTGTTTTTT. Encoded protein: CASSLRGGVAGELFF.

CDR3: CASSLGYAGRAPEKLFF. The CDR3 DNA is TGTGCCAGCAGCTTAGGATATGCGGGCAGGGCCCCCGAAAAACTGTTTTTT. This sequence joins TRBV7-8 and TRBJ1-4; possibly TRBD1 for D (5 bases). This CDR3 spans 17 amino acids. Per the germline V gene, CDR1 is SGHVS and CDR2 is FQNEAQ. Trimming removed 1 base from V and 8 bases from J, with 20 bases in between.

This clone was seen repeatedly, ten times or more. The chain links TRBV5-1 to TRBJ2-1; D ambiguous. The length of the CDR3 is 16 residues. Between the trimmed V and J ends, which lost 0 bases and 5 bases, there was a span of 15 bases. CDR1 SGHRS and CDR2 YFSETQ come from the germline V gene. The CDR3 DNA reads as TGCGCCAGCAGCTTGGTTTTCTTGTACCCCCACAATGAGCAGTTCTTC. Amino acids: CASSLVFLYPHNEQFF.

In DNA, the CDR3 is TGCGCCAGCAGCCAACCCACAGGGGCCGGGGCCAACGTCCTGACTTTC. Translated, it gives CASSQPTGAGANVLTF. The chain couples TRBV4-1 to TRBJ2-6; 7 bases line up with TRBD1. The trim removed 2 bases at V and 4 bases at J, leaving 5 bases unmatched. CDR3 length equals 16 residues. Germline values: CDR1 MGHRA, CDR2 YSYEKL.

The chain recombines TRBV10-1 with TRBJ2-3, with a possible D match to TRBD2 (5 bases). Germline CDR1 and CDR2: WNHNN and SYGVQD (reference sequence). The CDR3 runs to 13 residues. The germline V and J ends were trimmed by 4 bases and 6 bases, with 11 bases remaining between them. The DNA for the CDR3 is TGCGCCAGCAGTGGAGACTATTCCGATACGCAGTATTTT. Its translation: CASSGDYSDTQYF.

This chain joins TRBV7-2 and TRBJ2-1; 11 bases agree with TRBD2. V gave up 4 bases and J gave up 8 bases; unmatched junction bases: 7. From germline, CDR1 is SGHTA and CDR2 FQGNSA. The CDR3 extends over 15 amino acids. CDR3 in DNA: TGTGCCAGCAGCTCTACTAGCGGGAGCTGGGATGAGCAGTTCTTC. This codes for CASSSTSGSWDEQFF.

This chain joins TRBV30 and TRBJ2-7; 8 bases align to TRBD2. Germline assignment: CDR1 GTSNPN and CDR2 SVGIG (reference sequence). Trimming cost V 4 bases and J 3 bases; bases outside gene matches: 2. This CDR3 has 12 residues. The CDR3 here is CAWTSGSYEQYF. CDR3 nucleotides: TGTGCCTGGACGAGCGGGAGCTACGAGCAGTACTTC.

The rearrangement uses TRBV30 and TRBJ1-1; no reliable D call. Germline CDR1 is GTSNPN and CDR2 is SVGIG (reference sequence). The ends were cut back, 2 bases at V and 5 bases at J, with 9 bases in the middle. The CDR3 sequence is 12 residues long. The CDR3 reads CAWSSVGTEAFF. CDR3 coding DNA: TGTGCCTGGAGTTCCGTGGGGACTGAAGCTTTCTTT.

The V and J genes are TRBV2 and TRBJ1-1, with D uncertain. This CDR3 has 14 residues. Germline CDR1 and CDR2: SNHLY and FYNNEI. Trimming left V 5 bases short and J 3 bases short, with 13 bases between. Here the CDR3 DNA reads TGTGCCAGCAGTACGACTAACGGGGACACTGAAGCTTTCTTT. Its translation is CASSTTNGDTEAFF. The full variable domain, in which reference TRBV2 and TRBJ1-1 provide the parts outside the CDR3, is EPEVTQTPSHQVTQMGQEVILRCVPISNHLYFYWYRQILGQKVEFLVSFYNNEISEKSEIFDDQFSVERPDGSNFTLKIRSTKLEDSAMYFCASSTTNGDTEAFFGQGTRLTVV.

The CDR3 bases are TGTGCCACCAGCTTATCCTCGGGGGGGGAGCTTTACTTC. Translation: CATSLSSGGELYF. The rearrangement uses TRBV15 and TRBJ2-7; 8 bases are shared with TRBD2. The V gene end was trimmed by 5 bases and the J gene end by 13 bases; junction bases not matched to a gene: 13. Germline loops: CDR1 LNHNV, CDR2 YYDKDF (reference sequence). The CDR3 has 13 residues. Full variable domain (missing parts from reference TRBV15 and TRBJ2-7): DAMVIQNPRYQVTQFGKPVTLSCSQTLNHNVMYWYQQKSSQAPKLLFHYYDKDFNNEADTPDNFQSRRPNTSFCFLDIRSPGLGDTAMYLCATSLSSGGELYFGPGTRLTVT.

The chain is built from TRBV6-1 and TRBJ2-7; maybe TRBD1 (6 bases). With 6 bases removed from V and 4 bases from J, the gap between germline ends came to 10 bases. The CDR3 has 12 amino acids. CDR1 is MNHNS, CDR2 SASEGT, per germline. CDR3 sequence reads: CASRGDRYEQYF. DNA for the CDR3: TGTGCCAGCAGGGGAGACAGGTACGAGCAGTACTTC.

The chain carries TRBV19 and TRBJ1-5; a possible D gene is TRBD1 (6 bases). CDR3 length: 13 residues. Trimming took off 7 bases at V and 4 bases at J, with 11 bases between the two ends. The germline gives CDR1 LNHDA, CDR2 SQIVND (reference sequence). CDR3 nucleotides: TGTGCCAGTACAACGGACAGAAATCAGCCCCAGCATTTT. Its protein product is CASTTDRNQPQHF.

The chain is built from TRBV11-2 and TRBJ2-6, with D perhaps matching TRBD1 or TRBD2 (6 bases each). This CDR3 region has 13 residues. Germline CDR1 reads SGHAT; CDR2 reads FQNNGV. Trimming cost V 3 bases and J 13 bases, with 13 bases left between them. The CDR3 DNA is TGTGCCAGCAGCTTGTCCGGGGGCAGGGTCCTGACTTTC. Protein product: CASSLSGGRVLTF.

This chain connects TRBV7-4 to TRBJ2-2; 7 bases are shared with TRBD1. The V segment lost 4 bases and the J segment 0 bases; nucleotides outside the gene matches: 2. This CDR3 spans 15 amino acids. CDR1 and CDR2 from the germline V gene are SGHVT and SQSDAQ. The CDR3 sequence: CASSYQGANTGELFF. The CDR3 nucleotides read TGTGCCAGCAGCTATCAGGGGGCGAACACCGGGGAGCTGTTTTTT.

The V call is TRBV11-3, the J call TRBJ2-1, with TRBD2 as a possible D gene (5 bases). Germline CDR1 SGHNT, CDR2 YENEEA. This CDR3 comprises 13 residues. The V end lost 5 bases, the J end lost 4 bases, and 9 bases lay between the germline ends. CDR3 sequence: CASSLRGYNEQFF. The CDR3 DNA follows: TGTGCCAGCAGCCTCCGGGGTTACAATGAGCAGTTCTTC.

The chain couples TRBV18 to TRBJ1-4, with 8 bases fitting TRBD1. Looked up from germline, CDR1 is KGHSH and CDR2 is LQKENI. The CDR3 is 16 residues long. The ends lost 4 bases at V and 0 bases at J; junction bases unmatched: 4. The CDR3 reads CASSRRQGTTNEKLFF. CDR3 nucleotides: TGTGCCAGCTCACGCAGACAGGGGACAACTAATGAAAAACTGTTTTTT.

This clone occurred many times. V gene TRBV7-3 combines with J gene TRBJ2-1; 10 bases align to TRBD2. V trimming: 5 bases; J trimming: 9 bases; junction bases outside the gene matches: 13. The length of the CDR3 is 16 residues. The germline V gene has CDR1 SGHTA and CDR2 FQGTGA. This CDR3 reads CASSTDLAGVYGEQFF. The CDR3, as DNA: TGTGCCAGCAGCACCGACCTAGCGGGGGTATACGGTGAGCAGTTCTTC.

This sequence joins TRBV5-4 and TRBJ2-1; TRBD2 matches at 8 bases. V lost 6 bases, J lost 1 base, and 6 bases stayed unmatched. Germline V gene sequence: CDR1 SGHNT, CDR2 YYREEE (reference sequence). The CDR3 length is 15 residues. The DNA of the CDR3 is TGTGCCAGCAACCCGGGACTAGGGTCCTACAATGAGCAGTTCTTC. Its protein product is CASNPGLGSYNEQFF.

V and J are TRBV7-9 and TRBJ2-5, with D perhaps matching TRBD1 (6 bases). The CDR3 runs to 14 residues. Looked up from germline, CDR1 is SEHNR and CDR2 is FQNEAQ (reference sequence). V was trimmed by 1 base and J by 4 bases, leaving 10 bases between them. The CDR3 is CASSLEGRGETQYF. Written as DNA, the CDR3 is TGTGCCAGCAGCTTAGAGGGCAGGGGAGAGACCCAGTACTTC.